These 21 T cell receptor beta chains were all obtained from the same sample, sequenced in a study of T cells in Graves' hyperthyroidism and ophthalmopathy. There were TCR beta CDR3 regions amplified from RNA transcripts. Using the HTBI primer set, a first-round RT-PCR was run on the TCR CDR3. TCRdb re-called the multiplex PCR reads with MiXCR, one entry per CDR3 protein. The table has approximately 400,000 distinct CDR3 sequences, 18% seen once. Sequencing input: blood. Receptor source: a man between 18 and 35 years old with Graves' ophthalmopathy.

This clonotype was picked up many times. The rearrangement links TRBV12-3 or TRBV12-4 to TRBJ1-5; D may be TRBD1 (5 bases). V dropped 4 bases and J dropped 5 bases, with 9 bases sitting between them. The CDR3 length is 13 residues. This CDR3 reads CASSSDSYQPQHF. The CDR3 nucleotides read TGTGCCAGCAGTTCCGACAGCTATCAGCCCCAGCATTTT.

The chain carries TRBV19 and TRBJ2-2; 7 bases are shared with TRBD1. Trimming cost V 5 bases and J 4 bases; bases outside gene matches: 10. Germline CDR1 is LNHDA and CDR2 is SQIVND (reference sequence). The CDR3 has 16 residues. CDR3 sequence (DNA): TGTGCCAGTAGTTTCACCGGGACAGACATCACCGGGGAGCTGTTTTTT. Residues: CASSFTGTDITGELFF.

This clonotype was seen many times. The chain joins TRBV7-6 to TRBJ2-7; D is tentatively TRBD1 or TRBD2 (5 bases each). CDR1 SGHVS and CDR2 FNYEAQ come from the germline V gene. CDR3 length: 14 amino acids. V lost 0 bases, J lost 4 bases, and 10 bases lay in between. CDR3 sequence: CASSLAGWGYEQYF. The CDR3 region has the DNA TGTGCCAGCAGCTTAGCGGGTTGGGGGTACGAGCAGTACTTC.

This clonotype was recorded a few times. For the CDR3, the DNA is TGTGCCAGCAGCCAAAGCGGGGGGGCCCCCGGGGAGCTGTTTTTT. It encodes CASSQSGGAPGELFF. The chain employs TRBV3-1 and TRBJ2-2; 10 nucleotides line up with TRBD2. V lost 2 bases, J lost 6 bases, and 3 bases stayed unmatched. The CDR3 runs 15 residues. Germline lookup yields CDR1 LGHDT and CDR2 YNNKEL (reference sequence).

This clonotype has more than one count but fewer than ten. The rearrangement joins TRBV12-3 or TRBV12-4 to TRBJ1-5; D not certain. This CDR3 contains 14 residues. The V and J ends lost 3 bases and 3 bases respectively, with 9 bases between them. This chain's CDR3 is CASSFARANQPQHF. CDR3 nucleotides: TGTGCCAGCAGTTTTGCGAGAGCCAATCAGCCCCAGCATTTT.

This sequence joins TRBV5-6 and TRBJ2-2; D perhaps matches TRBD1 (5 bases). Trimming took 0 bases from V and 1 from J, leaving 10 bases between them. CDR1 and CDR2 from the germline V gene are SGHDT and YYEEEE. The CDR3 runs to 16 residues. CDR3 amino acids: CASSLDLQENTGELFF. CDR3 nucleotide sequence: TGTGCCAGCAGCTTGGATTTACAGGAGAACACCGGGGAGCTGTTTTTT.

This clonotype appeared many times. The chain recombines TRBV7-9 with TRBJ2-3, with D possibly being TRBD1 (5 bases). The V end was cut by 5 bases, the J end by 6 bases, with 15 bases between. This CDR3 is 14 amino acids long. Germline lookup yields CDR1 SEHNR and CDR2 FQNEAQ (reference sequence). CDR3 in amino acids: CASSPRVGRDTQYF. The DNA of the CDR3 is TGTGCCAGCAGCCCGAGAGTGGGGCGTGATACGCAGTATTTT.

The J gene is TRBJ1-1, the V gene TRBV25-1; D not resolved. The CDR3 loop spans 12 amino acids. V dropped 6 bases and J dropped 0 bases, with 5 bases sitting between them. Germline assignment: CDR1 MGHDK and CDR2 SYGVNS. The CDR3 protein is CASRMMNTEAFF. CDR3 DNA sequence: TGTGCCAGCAGGATGATGAACACTGAAGCTTTCTTT.

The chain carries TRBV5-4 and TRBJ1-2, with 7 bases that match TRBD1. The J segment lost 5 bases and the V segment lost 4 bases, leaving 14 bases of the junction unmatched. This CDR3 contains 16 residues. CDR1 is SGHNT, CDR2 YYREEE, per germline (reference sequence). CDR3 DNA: TGTGCCAGCAGCCCGATTTACGGACAGGAATCGTATGGCTACACCTTC. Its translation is CASSPIYGQESYGYTF.

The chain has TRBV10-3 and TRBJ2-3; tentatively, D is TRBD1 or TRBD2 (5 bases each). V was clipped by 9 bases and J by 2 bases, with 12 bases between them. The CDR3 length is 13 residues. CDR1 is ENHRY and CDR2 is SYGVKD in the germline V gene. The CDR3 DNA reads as TGTGCCATAGGAAGGGACCTCACAGATACGCAGTATTTT. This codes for CAIGRDLTDTQYF.

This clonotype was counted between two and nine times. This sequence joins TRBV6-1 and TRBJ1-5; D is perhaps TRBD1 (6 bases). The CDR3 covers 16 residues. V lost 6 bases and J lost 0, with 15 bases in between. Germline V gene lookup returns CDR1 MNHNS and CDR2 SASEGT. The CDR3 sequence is CASSGQSLYSNQPQHF. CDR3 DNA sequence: TGTGCCAGCAGCGGACAGAGCCTTTATAGCAATCAGCCCCAGCATTTT.

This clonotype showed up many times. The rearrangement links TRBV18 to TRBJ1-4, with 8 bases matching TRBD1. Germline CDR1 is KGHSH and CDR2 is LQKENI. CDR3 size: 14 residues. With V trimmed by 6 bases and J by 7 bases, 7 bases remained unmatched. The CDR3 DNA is TGTGCCAGCTCTCGACAGGGGCGCAGTGAAAAACTGTTTTTT. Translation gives CASSRQGRSEKLFF.

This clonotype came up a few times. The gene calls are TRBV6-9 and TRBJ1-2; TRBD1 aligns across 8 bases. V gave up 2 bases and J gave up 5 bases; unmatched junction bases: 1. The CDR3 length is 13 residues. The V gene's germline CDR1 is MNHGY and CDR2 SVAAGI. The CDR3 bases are TGTGCCAGCAGTTATGACAGGGGTTATGGCTACACCTTC. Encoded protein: CASSYDRGYGYTF.

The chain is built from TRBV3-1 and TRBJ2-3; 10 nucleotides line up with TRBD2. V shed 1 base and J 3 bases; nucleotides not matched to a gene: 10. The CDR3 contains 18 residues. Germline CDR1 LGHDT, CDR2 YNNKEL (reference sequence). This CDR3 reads CASSQVLAGAGKTDTQYF. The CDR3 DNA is TGTGCCAGCAGCCAAGTGCTAGCGGGGGCCGGGAAAACAGATACGCAGTATTTT.

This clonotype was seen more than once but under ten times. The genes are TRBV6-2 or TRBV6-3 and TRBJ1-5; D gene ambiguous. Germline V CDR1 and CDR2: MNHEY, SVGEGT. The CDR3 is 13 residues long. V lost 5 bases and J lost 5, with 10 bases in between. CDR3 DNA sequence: TGTGCCAGCAGTGCCTGGAGAGATCAGCCCCAGCATTTT. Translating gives CASSAWRDQPQHF.

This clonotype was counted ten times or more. CDR3 sequence (DNA): TGTGCCAGCAGCTCGGACAGGGTTTGGGATCAGCCCCAGCATTTT. It encodes CASSSDRVWDQPQHF. J is TRBJ1-5 and V is TRBV7-9; 8 nucleotides line up with TRBD1. Germline CDR1 and CDR2: SEHNR and FQNEAQ (reference sequence). Trimming cost V 4 bases and J 5 bases; bases outside gene matches: 7. This CDR3 comprises 15 residues.

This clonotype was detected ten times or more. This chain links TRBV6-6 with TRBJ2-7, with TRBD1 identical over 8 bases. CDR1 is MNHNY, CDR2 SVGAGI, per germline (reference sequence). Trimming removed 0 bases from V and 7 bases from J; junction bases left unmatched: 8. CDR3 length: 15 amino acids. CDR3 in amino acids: CASSYSGQGASEQYF. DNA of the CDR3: TGTGCCAGCAGTTACTCTGGGCAGGGGGCGAGTGAGCAGTACTTC.

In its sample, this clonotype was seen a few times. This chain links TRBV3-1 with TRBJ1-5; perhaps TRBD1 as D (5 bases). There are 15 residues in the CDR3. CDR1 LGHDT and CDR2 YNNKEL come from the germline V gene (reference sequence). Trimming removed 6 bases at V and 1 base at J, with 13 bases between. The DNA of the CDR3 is TGTGCCAGCAGAGTGGGGCAAGAGAGCAATCAGCCCCAGCATTTT. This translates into CASRVGQESNQPQHF.

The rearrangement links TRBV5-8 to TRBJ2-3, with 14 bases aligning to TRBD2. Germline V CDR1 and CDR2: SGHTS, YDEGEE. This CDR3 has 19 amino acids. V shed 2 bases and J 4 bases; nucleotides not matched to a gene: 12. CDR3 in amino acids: CASSFESTSGGAEADTQYF. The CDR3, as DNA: TGTGCCAGCAGCTTCGAGTCGACTAGCGGGGGGGCCGAGGCAGATACGCAGTATTTT.

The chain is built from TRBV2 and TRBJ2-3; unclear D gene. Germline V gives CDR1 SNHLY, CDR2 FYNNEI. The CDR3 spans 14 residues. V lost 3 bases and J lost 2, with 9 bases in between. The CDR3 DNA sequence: TGTGCCAGCAGTGAGGGTTGGGCCACAGATACGCAGTATTTT. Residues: CASSEGWATDTQYF.

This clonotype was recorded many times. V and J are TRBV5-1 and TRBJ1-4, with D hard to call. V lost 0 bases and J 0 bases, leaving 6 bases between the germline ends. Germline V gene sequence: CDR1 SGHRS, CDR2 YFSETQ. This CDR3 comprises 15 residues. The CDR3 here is CASSLAPTTNEKLFF. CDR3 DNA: TGCGCCAGCAGCTTGGCTCCGACAACTAATGAAAAACTGTTTTTT. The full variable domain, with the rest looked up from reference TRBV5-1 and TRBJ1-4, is KAGVTQTPRYLIKTRGQQVTLSCSPISGHRSVSWYQQTPGQGLQFLFEYFSETQRNKGNFPGRFSGRQFSNSRSEMNVSTLELGDSALYLCASSLAPTTNEKLFFGSGTQLSVL.